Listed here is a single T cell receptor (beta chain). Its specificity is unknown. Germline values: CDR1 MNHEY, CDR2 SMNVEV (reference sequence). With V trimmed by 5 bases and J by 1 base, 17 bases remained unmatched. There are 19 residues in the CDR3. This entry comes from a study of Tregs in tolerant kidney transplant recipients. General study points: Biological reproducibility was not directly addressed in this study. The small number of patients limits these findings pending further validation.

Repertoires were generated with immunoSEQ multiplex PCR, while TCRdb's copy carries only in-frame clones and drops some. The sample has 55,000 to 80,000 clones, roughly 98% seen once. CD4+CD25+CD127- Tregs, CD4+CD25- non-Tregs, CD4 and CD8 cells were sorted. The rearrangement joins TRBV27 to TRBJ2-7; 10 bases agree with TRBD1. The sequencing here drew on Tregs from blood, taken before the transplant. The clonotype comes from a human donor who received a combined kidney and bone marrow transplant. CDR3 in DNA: TGTGCCAGCAGTCCTTTATACGAATTTGGGACAGGGGAATCCTACGAGCAGTACTTC. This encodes CASSPLYEFGTGESYEQYF.